Listed below are T cell receptor beta chains from one sample, sequenced in a study of cytomegalovirus exposure and HLA in healthy donors. Data came from immunoSEQ multiplex PCR; TCRdb stores just in-frame clones and leaves some out. The table shows under 200,000 clones, with 79% occurring only once. The specimen sequenced was PBMCs. All receptors derive from a woman aged 40 to 49 in good health and CMV-seronegative. CDR3s include the opening cysteine and the closing phenylalanine or tryptophan. A D gene is named only where the DNA matches it firmly. Clone sizes are given selectively: once, few, many, or a class where the clone is expanded.

TRBV7-2	NA	TRBJ2-7	once	TGTGCCAGCAGCTTAAGGGGGTCTACCTACGAGCAGTACTTC	CASSLRGSTYEQYF
TRBV11-1	NA	TRBJ1-1	few	TGTGCCAGCAGCTTAGAGAGCCTTGGCAGGGGAGACACTGAAGCTTTCTTT	CASSLESLGRGDTEAFF
TRBV15	TRBD2	TRBJ2-3	NA	TGTGCCACCAGCAGAGGGAATAGCGGGGGAAGCACAGATACGCAGTATTTT	CATSRGNSGGSTDTQYF
TRBV9	TRBD2	TRBJ2-5	NA	TGTGCCAGCAGCGTAGCTGGGACTAGCGGAGAGACCCAGTACTTC	CASSVAGTSGETQYF
TRBV4-2	TRBD1	TRBJ2-1	once	TGTGCCAGCAGCCAAGATCCCGTGGACAGGGAAGGGGGCAATGAGCAGTTCTTC	CASSQDPVDREGGNEQFF
TRBV29-1	NA	TRBJ1-3	NA	TGCAGCGTTTCGTCTGGAAACACCATATATTTT	CSVSSGNTIYF
TRBV5-8	TRBD2	TRBJ2-7	NA	TGTGCCAGCAGCAAAACAACCGGGACTAGCGTCTACGAGCAGTACTTC	CASSKTTGTSVYEQYF
TRBV5-6	TRBD1	TRBJ1-1	NA	TGTGCCAGCAGCTTGGGGGGACAGGGGGGGAACACTGAAGCTTTCTTT	CASSLGGQGGNTEAFF
TRBV19	TRBD2	TRBJ2-3	NA	TGTGCCAGTAGCCCCCCCCGGGGGGTTAGCACAGATACGCAGTATTTT	CASSPPRGVSTDTQYF
TRBV28	TRBD1	TRBJ1-5	NA	TGTGCCAGCAGTTTAAAAGGGCAGGGGGGCAATCAGCCCCAGCATTTT	CASSLKGQGGNQPQHF
TRBV5-8	NA	TRBJ2-7	NA	TGTGCCAGCAGATACCAGAGGGTAGCCTACGAGCAGTACTTC	CASRYQRVAYEQYF
TRBV6-1	NA	TRBJ1-3	NA	TGTGCCAGCAGTGAACTCGTGGCGGGGATCTCTGGAAACACCATATATTTT	CASSELVAGISGNTIYF
TRBV19	NA	TRBJ1-3	NA	TGTGCCAGTAGTATAGCAGGGCGTCCTGGAAACACCATATATTTT	CASSIAGRPGNTIYF
TRBV19	TRBD1	TRBJ1-5	NA	TGTGCCAGTAGTTTGCAGGGGGCAGGGGGTCAGCCCCAGCATTTT	CASSLQGAGGQPQHF
TRBV7-9	NA	TRBJ2-7	few	TGTGCCAGCAGCTCCTTCTCGGGACACGGAACCTACGAGCAGTACTTC	CASSSFSGHGTYEQYF
TRBV6-1	NA	TRBJ2-1	NA	TGTGCCAGCAGTGAAGTAGACAGCTACAATGAGCAGTTCTTC	CASSEVDSYNEQFF
TRBV4-1	NA	TRBJ2-3	NA	TGCGCCAGCAGCCAAGAGTGGACTTCTAGCACAGATACGCAGTATTTT	CASSQEWTSSTDTQYF
TRBV4-1	NA	TRBJ2-3	NA	TGCGCCAGCAGCCAAGAAGCATATGGAGGGTCAGATACGCAGTATTTT	CASSQEAYGGSDTQYF
TRBV6-5	NA	TRBJ1-1	NA	TGTGCCAGCAGCTCCCAGGGTGGGAACACTGAAGCTTTCTTT	CASSSQGGNTEAFF
TRBV4-1	TRBD2	TRBJ2-5	NA	TGCGCCAGCAGCCAAGCCACCAGCGGGATGTTTGGGGAGACCCAGTACTTC	CASSQATSGMFGETQYF
TRBV5-1	NA	TRBJ1-2	NA	TGCGCCAGCAGCCCGTGGGGGCGGGGGTACTATGGCTACACCTTC	CASSPWGRGYYGYTF
TRBV5-4	NA	TRBJ2-7	NA	TGTGCCAGCAGCCGCCGGGACTCTACCTACGAGCAGTACTTC	CASSRRDSTYEQYF
TRBV27	NA	TRBJ1-4	few	TGTGCCAGCAGTTTGTTTCGCGCCGATGAAAAACTGTTTTTT	CASSLFRADEKLFF
TRBV6-6	NA	TRBJ1-6	NA	TGTGCCAGCAGTTACGACAGCTCCTATAATTCACCCCTCCACTTT	CASSYDSSYNSPLHF
TRBV2	TRBD1	TRBJ1-2	NA	TGTGCCAGCAGTGAATCGAGAGGACAGGGAGATTGGCGGAGCTATGGCTACACCTTC	CASSESRGQGDWRSYGYTF
TRBV5-1	TRBD2	TRBJ2-1	NA	TGCGCCAGCAGCTTGGCCCCTAGCGGGAGGTACAATGAGCAGTTCTTC	CASSLAPSGRYNEQFF
TRBV7-6	NA	TRBJ1-6	NA	TGTGCCAGCAGCTTACGGGAGGGTTGGTATAATTCACCCCTCCACTTT	CASSLREGWYNSPLHF
TRBV4-1	TRBD1	TRBJ2-7	NA	TGCGCCAGCAGCCTTGTCCCGGGACAGGGGAACTACGAGCAGTACTTC	CASSLVPGQGNYEQYF
TRBV19	TRBD2	TRBJ2-5	NA	TGTGCCAGTAGGCAGATAGCGGGTGAGACCCAGTACTTC	CASRQIAGETQYF
TRBV30	NA	TRBJ1-1	few	TGTGCCTGCGAGATGTCGGGACTTTCGAACACTGAAGCTTTCTTT	CACEMSGLSNTEAFF
TRBV11-3	TRBD1	TRBJ1-3	NA	TGTGCCAGCAGCTTCGCAGACAGGGGGCAAGAGTCTGGAAACACCATATATTTT	CASSFADRGQESGNTIYF
TRBV29-1	NA	TRBJ2-5	NA	TGCAGCGTTGAAGACCGGGACCAAGAGACCCAGTACTTC	CSVEDRDQETQYF
TRBV7-2	NA	TRBJ2-7	NA	TGTGCCAGCAGCCGCGGGACAGTCCGTTCCTACGAGCAGTACTTC	CASSRGTVRSYEQYF
TRBV6-6	NA	TRBJ1-2	NA	TGTGCCAGCACCCTTCCCCGACAGGAACTATCTGGCTACACCTTC	CASTLPRQELSGYTF
TRBV6-1	NA	TRBJ2-7	NA	TGTGCCAGCAGCGCCTTAAGCGGAGGCTCCTACGAGCAGTACTTC	CASSALSGGSYEQYF
TRBV4-2	TRBD2	TRBJ2-7	NA	TGTGCCAGCAGCCCTCAAGAAGCGGGGGGGCCGTACGAGCAGTACTTC	CASSPQEAGGPYEQYF
TRBV5-1	NA	TRBJ1-3	NA	TGCGCCAGCAGCACAAACTCTGGAGACACCATATATTTT	CASSTNSGDTIYF
TRBV5-4	TRBD1	TRBJ1-1	NA	TGTGCCAGCAGCCCCGGGACAGGGGGCGTGGAAGCTTTCTTT	CASSPGTGGVEAFF
TRBV7-2	TRBD1	TRBJ1-1	NA	TGTGCCAGCAGCTTAGGGACAGGGGGCTACACTGAAGCTTTCTTT	CASSLGTGGYTEAFF
TRBV7-9	TRBD2	TRBJ2-2	NA	TGTGCCAGCAGCTTAAGGGGGCTAGCGGGATTTACCGGGGAGCTGTTTTTT	CASSLRGLAGFTGELFF
TRBV5-6	NA	TRBJ1-3	NA	TGTGCCAGCAGCTTGCTAGGGAGCAGTGGAAACACCATATATTTT	CASSLLGSSGNTIYF
TRBV6-1	TRBD2	TRBJ2-3	NA	TGTGCCAGCAGTGAGGCTGCGAGCGGGGGGGCCAGCACGCAGTATTTT	CASSEAASGGASTQYF
TRBV27	TRBD2	TRBJ2-1	NA	TGTGCCAGCAGTAGGACTAGCGGGCCCGACCTGAATGAGCAGTTCTTC	CASSRTSGPDLNEQFF
TRBV29-1	TRBD1	TRBJ1-1	NA	TGCAGCGTTGTGGGGGACAGATCTATGAACACTGAAGCTTTCTTT	CSVVGDRSMNTEAFF
TRBV29-1	NA	TRBJ2-7	NA	TGCAGCGTTGTTGGGAAGGGGGTATACGAGCAGTACTTC	CSVVGKGVYEQYF
TRBV5-1	NA	TRBJ2-7	few	TGCGCCAGCAGCGGGGGGACTGGTGCGGGATCCTACGAGCAGTACTTC	CASSGGTGAGSYEQYF
TRBV15	TRBD1	TRBJ2-2	NA	TGTGCCACCAGCAGAGATAGCCCATCCGGGACAGGGAATGCCGGGGAGCTGTTTTTT	CATSRDSPSGTGNAGELFF
TRBV7-8	NA	TRBJ1-4	NA	TGTGCCAGCAGCCGTTCCACTGGTCTCATAGGGGGAAAACTGTTTTTT	CASSRSTGLIGGKLFF
TRBV27	NA	TRBJ2-7	NA	TGTGCCAGCAGTTTACTTGGGACATCTGGGGAGCAGTACTTC	CASSLLGTSGEQYF
TRBV6-1	TRBD1	TRBJ2-7	NA	TGTGCCAATGGGGACAGGGGTTACGAGCAGTACTTC	CANGDRGYEQYF
TRBV6-5	NA	TRBJ1-6	few	TGTGCCAGCCTGGGCAGTGGGAATTCACCCCTCCACTTT	CASLGSGNSPLHF
TRBV5-4	NA	TRBJ1-1	NA	TGTGCCAGCAGCGGAGGGATAAACACTGAAGCTTTCTTT	CASSGGINTEAFF
TRBV28	NA	TRBJ1-2	once	TGTGCCAGCAGTTTATGGCGGAGCTACTATGGCTACACCTTC	CASSLWRSYYGYTF
TRBV4-3	TRBD2	TRBJ2-3	NA	TGCGCCAGCAGCCAACAACTAGCGGGAGGGCCAACAGATACGCAGTATTTT	CASSQQLAGGPTDTQYF
TRBV13	TRBD1	TRBJ1-2	few	TGTGCCAGCAGCCCGACAGGGGGTTTCACTGGGGGCTACACCTTC	CASSPTGGFTGGYTF
TRBV15	NA	TRBJ1-4	once	TGTGCCACCAGCAGAGGGACAGTGGCAAATGAAAAACTGTTTTTT	CATSRGTVANEKLFF
TRBV2	TRBD1	TRBJ1-1	few	TGTGCCAGCAGTTATGACAGGGGCAACACTGAAGCTTTCTTT	CASSYDRGNTEAFF
TRBV6-5	TRBD2	TRBJ2-7	NA	TGTGCCAGCAGTGCGCCCCTAGCGGGGGGCTACGAGCAGTACTTC	CASSAPLAGGYEQYF
TRBV18	TRBD1	TRBJ2-6	few	TGTGCCAGCTCACACCGGGACAGGCCCTCTGGGGCCAACGTCCTGACTTTC	CASSHRDRPSGANVLTF